A selection of T cell receptor beta chains follows, all from one sample in a study of shared clonotypes between healthy human individuals. Assay: immunoSEQ multiplex PCR; the TCRdb copy retains only in-frame clones and omits some. The table includes 630,000 or so clones, roughly 98% detected once. The material sequenced was naive CD8+ T cells sorted from blood. These receptors came from a young man in good health. CDR3s include the opening cysteine and the closing phenylalanine or tryptophan. D genes are given only for firm matches. Size values are once, few and many counts, or a class for expanded clones, and some rows have none.

V gene	J gene	D gene	clone size	CDR3 DNA	CDR3 protein
TRBV10-3	TRBJ2-2	.	.	TGTGCCATCAACTACGGCACCGGGGAGCTGTTTTTT	CAINYGTGELFF
TRBV13	TRBJ1-1	.	.	TGTGCCAGCAGTCATCCGTCGGAGAACACTGAAGCTTTCTTT	CASSHPSENTEAFF
TRBV5-4	TRBJ1-3	.	.	TGTGCCAGCAGCACAGTGTCTGGAAACACCATATATTTT	CASSTVSGNTIYF
TRBV27	TRBJ1-5	.	.	TGTGCCAGCAGTTTATCGCCGTTACGGCCCCAGCATTTT	CASSLSPLRPQHF
TRBV18	TRBJ2-1	.	.	TGTGCCAGCTCACTCTATCCGGTGAGCTCCTACAATGAGCAGTTCTTC	CASSLYPVSSYNEQFF
TRBV7-2	TRBJ1-2	.	.	TGTGCCAGCAGTCCGCGGAACTATGGCTACACCTTC	CASSPRNYGYTF
TRBV28	TRBJ2-1	TRBD2	.	TGTGCCAGCAGTGCGGGACTATCCTACAATGAGCAGTTCTTC	CASSAGLSYNEQFF
TRBV5-6	TRBJ2-2	TRBD1	.	TGTGCCAGCAGCAAGGGACAGGGTTATTTCACCGGGGAGCTGTTTTTT	CASSKGQGYFTGELFF
TRBV5-1	TRBJ2-3	TRBD2	.	TGCGCCAGCAGCTTGGTTGCGGGAGAGACCACAGATACGCAGTATTTT	CASSLVAGETTDTQYF
TRBV4-3	TRBJ2-7	.	.	TGCGCCAGCAGCCAAGAGCTAAACTACGAGCAGTACTTC	CASSQELNYEQYF
TRBV6-1	TRBJ1-3	TRBD1	.	TGTGCCAGCATCTTAGACAGGGGGTCTGGAAACACCATATATTTT	CASILDRGSGNTIYF
TRBV27	TRBJ2-7	TRBD2	.	TGTGCCAGCAGTTTAGAGACTAGCATCAACGAGCAGTACTTC	CASSLETSINEQYF
TRBV2	TRBJ2-7	TRBD1	.	TGTGCCAGTAGGGACAGTGCCTACGAGCAGTACTTC	CASRDSAYEQYF
TRBV27	TRBJ1-4	.	.	TGTGCCAGCAGTCATACAGGGTTGGAAGAAAAACTGTTTTTT	CASSHTGLEEKLFF
TRBV27	TRBJ1-4	.	.	TGTGCCAGCAGGGACGGCACTAATGAAAAACTGTTTTTT	CASRDGTNEKLFF
TRBV5-1	TRBJ2-3	TRBD2	.	TGCGCCAGCAGGGAGGGAGGGCAAGATACGCAGTATTTT	CASREGGQDTQYF
TRBV11-3	TRBJ1-5	.	.	TGTGCCAGCAGCGTAGGTGTCGGCAGGGGCAAGTGGCCCCAGCATTTT	CASSVGVGRGKWPQHF
TRBV27	TRBJ2-2	TRBD2	.	TGTGCCAGCCTGGGGCTAGCGGGAGTATCCGGGGAGCTGTTTTTT	CASLGLAGVSGELFF
TRBV7-6	TRBJ1-4	.	.	TGTGCCAGCAGCTCGAATTGGAGGGACTATGAAAAACTGTTTTTT	CASSSNWRDYEKLFF
TRBV19	TRBJ2-7	.	.	TGTGCCAGTAGTATAGTCACCTCGGGGGCCCACGAGCAGTACTTC	CASSIVTSGAHEQYF
TRBV13	TRBJ2-3	TRBD2	.	TGTGCCAGCAGCTTAAGGAGTACTAGCGCCACAGATACGCAGTATTTT	CASSLRSTSATDTQYF
TRBV29-1	TRBJ2-3	TRBD2	.	TGCAGCGTAGCCCTAGCGGGAGTCCCAGATACGCAGTATTTT	CSVALAGVPDTQYF
TRBV27	TRBJ2-3	.	.	TGTGCCAGCAGTTACGGACTATCTAGCACAGATACGCAGTATTTT	CASSYGLSSTDTQYF
TRBV15	TRBJ2-3	.	.	TGTGCCACCAGCAGGTCCCCTGGCGGCACAGATACGCAGTATTTT	CATSRSPGGTDTQYF
TRBV13	TRBJ2-2	.	.	TGTGCCAGCAGCTTAGGTGTGGGCACCGGGGAGCTGTTTTTT	CASSLGVGTGELFF
TRBV7-6	TRBJ2-1	.	.	TGTGCCAGCAGCTTACGACCCGGGACCTTCTACAATGAGCAGTTCTTC	CASSLRPGTFYNEQFF
TRBV28	TRBJ2-7	TRBD1	.	TGTGCCAGCAGTATGAAACCGGGACAGGGGTTCCCCTACGAGCAGTACTTC	CASSMKPGQGFPYEQYF
TRBV2	TRBJ2-2	.	once	TGTGCCAGCAGTGGGGGGGTGCACGAGTCGAACACCGGGGAGCTGTTTTTT	CASSGGVHESNTGELFF
TRBV28	TRBJ2-2	TRBD1	.	TGTGCCAGCAGTTTCTCCCATACCGGGACAGATAGCACCGGGGAGCTGTTTTTT	CASSFSHTGTDSTGELFF
TRBV4-1	TRBJ2-3	.	.	TGCGCCAGCAGCTCCGGGGACTCGGGGGACACAGATACGCAGTATTTT	CASSSGDSGDTDTQYF
TRBV2	TRBJ2-1	.	.	TGTGCCAGCAGGGTATCCACAATTTCGGGGCAGTTCTTC	CASRVSTISGQFF
TRBV11-3	TRBJ2-7	TRBD2	.	TGTGCCAGCAGCTTGGGCTACGGGCGGGAGGGCCTCGAGCAGTACTTC	CASSLGYGREGLEQYF
TRBV10-1	TRBJ1-1	.	.	TGCGCCAGCAGTGAGTCGATAATACAGGGAAACACTGAAGCTTTCTTT	CASSESIIQGNTEAFF
TRBV7-6	TRBJ2-5	TRBD2	.	TGTGCCAGCAGCCCTGAGGCGGGGGACCAAGAGACCCAGTACTTC	CASSPEAGDQETQYF
TRBV5-1	TRBJ2-1	TRBD1	.	TGCGCCAGCAGCTTCCGGGACAGGGGCAATGAGCAGTTCTTC	CASSFRDRGNEQFF
TRBV19	TRBJ2-5	.	.	TGTGCCAGTAGTATAGAGGCCCTACCCCAAGAGACCCAGTACTTC	CASSIEALPQETQYF
TRBV14	TRBJ2-1	TRBD2	.	TGTGCCAGCAGCCAGATCGCGGGAGGGCCCTACAATGAGCAGTTCTTC	CASSQIAGGPYNEQFF
TRBV21-1	TRBJ1-5	.	once	TGTGCCACCGTCCCAGGGGAAGAAGATCAGCCCCAGCATTTT	CATVPGEEDQPQHF
TRBV19	TRBJ1-2	TRBD1	.	TGTGCCAGTAGTGACACGGGGACAGGGCCAAACTATGGCTACACCTTC	CASSDTGTGPNYGYTF
TRBV30	TRBJ2-1	.	.	TGTGCCTGCCTCAGGGGCGGGAGTTTTTATGAGCAGTTCTTC	CACLRGGSFYEQFF
TRBV7-9	TRBJ2-7	.	.	TGTGCCAGCAGCTTAGACTCAGGACCCCGCTACGAGCAGTACTTC	CASSLDSGPRYEQYF
TRBV25-1	TRBJ2-1	.	.	TGTGCCAGCAGGCCGAGTCTTGGTGAGCAGTTCTTC	CASRPSLGEQFF
TRBV29-1	TRBJ2-7	.	.	TGCAGCGTCGAAAGGGGGGTAGAGCAGTACTTC	CSVERGVEQYF
TRBV19	TRBJ2-7	.	.	TGTGCCAGTAGTGCCCAGATAGGGACCTACGAGCAGTACTTC	CASSAQIGTYEQYF
TRBV27	TRBJ1-1	.	.	TGTGCCAGCAGTTACTGGGGCGCTGAGAGGGGTACTGAAGCTTTCTTT	CASSYWGAERGTEAFF
TRBV7-2	TRBJ1-5	.	.	TGTGCCAGCAGCCCTTTAGGAGGGGGGGACAGCAATCAGCCCCAGCATTTT	CASSPLGGGDSNQPQHF
TRBV7-2	TRBJ2-7	TRBD2	.	TGTGCCAGCAGCTCCTGGACTAGCGAAACCTACGAGCAGTACTTC	CASSSWTSETYEQYF
TRBV10-3	TRBJ1-5	.	.	TGTGCCATCAGTCCGTCCAGGGACAGCAATCAGCCCCAGCATTTT	CAISPSRDSNQPQHF
TRBV9	TRBJ2-7	.	.	TGTGCCAGCAGTGGACAGTACTCCTACGAGCAGTACTTC	CASSGQYSYEQYF
TRBV27	TRBJ2-1	TRBD2	.	TGTGCCAGCAGTCCGACCGGGACTAACTACAATGAGCAGTTCTTC	CASSPTGTNYNEQFF
TRBV20-1	TRBJ2-7	TRBD1	.	TGCAGTGCTCTGGACAGGCACGAGCAGTACTTC	CSALDRHEQYF
TRBV10-3	TRBJ2-1	TRBD2	.	TGTGCCATCAGTGGGGGCGGGAGAGGGTGGAATGAGCAGTTCTTC	CAISGGGRGWNEQFF
TRBV27	TRBJ1-1	.	.	TGTGCCAGCAGTCCCAGCCCTAGGGGACTCACTGAAGCTTTCTTT	CASSPSPRGLTEAFF
TRBV6-6	TRBJ2-1	TRBD2	.	TGTGCCAGCACCCTCGGATTAGCGGGAGCAAATGAGCAGTTCTTC	CASTLGLAGANEQFF
TRBV7-8	TRBJ2-7	.	.	TGTGCCAGCAGCTTAGTCGGGACGGATTCCTACGAGCAGTACTTC	CASSLVGTDSYEQYF